The 3 T cell receptor beta chains presented below share a single source sample, sequenced in a study of blood T cell repertoires in COVID-19. Here immunoSEQ multiplex PCR was the method, and the copy in TCRdb shows in-frame clones only, minus some. The top ten hold around 0.97% of the sample, which has some 81,000 clones, about nine tenths seen once. The sequencing sample was made of peripheral blood. The receptors derive from a woman aged 50 to 60 in a cohort sampled during active COVID-19.

The chain links TRBV5-1 to TRBJ2-3, with TRBD2 matching over 8 bases. This CDR3 region has 16 residues. V gave up 4 bases and J gave up 1 base; unmatched junction bases: 8. CDR1 is SGHRS and CDR2 is YFSETQ in the germline V gene. The chain's CDR3 is CASSPETSAGTDTQYF. The CDR3 DNA is TGCGCCAGCAGCCCCGAGACTAGCGCCGGCACAGATACGCAGTATTTT.

The chain links TRBV7-6 to TRBJ1-5; 10 nucleotides match TRBD1. CDR1 is SGHVS, CDR2 FNYEAQ, per germline. V was pared by 5 bases and J by 6 bases, with 16 bases of the junction left unmatched. The CDR3 extends over 18 amino acids. This chain's CDR3 is CASSPQGFRTGGFQPQHF. CDR3 bases: TGTGCCAGCAGCCCGCAGGGCTTCAGGACAGGGGGATTTCAGCCCCAGCATTTT.

This chain uses TRBV10-1 with TRBJ2-1, with D perhaps matching TRBD2 (6 bases). CDR3 length: 15 residues. Germline V gives CDR1 WNHNN, CDR2 SYGVQD (reference sequence). V lost 3 bases to trimming and J lost 0 bases, with 9 bases between them. The CDR3: CASSDGTPSYNEQFF. For the CDR3, the DNA is TGCGCCAGCAGTGACGGGACTCCCTCCTACAATGAGCAGTTCTTC.